The 2 T cell receptor beta chains given below trace back to one sample, sequenced in a study of blood T cell repertoires in COVID-19. TCRdb's table, derived via immunoSEQ multiplex PCR, lists solely in-frame clones and lacks some. The table lists roughly 72,000 clones, 88% of them singletons. The sample consisted of peripheral blood. These receptor sequences come from a human donor in a cohort sampled during active COVID-19.

The rearrangement uses TRBV23-1 and TRBJ1-1, with D unclear. TRBV23-1 has ORF status, its function being uncertain. The V end was cut by 3 bases, the J end by 1 base, with 21 bases between. The length of the CDR3 is 18 residues. As DNA, the CDR3 is TGCGCCAGCAGTCATGGACTCTCCTTTTTGGGAACGAACACTGAAGCTTTCTTT. This gives the protein CASSHGLSFLGTNTEAFF.

V and J are TRBV19 and TRBJ2-7; TRBD1 matches at 9 bases. The CDR3 extends over 13 amino acids. Germline V CDR1 and CDR2: LNHDA, SQIVND (reference sequence). V lost 9 bases to trimming and J lost 0 bases; unmatched junction nucleotides: 3. CDR3 loop: CASTGQGSYEQYF. CDR3 DNA: TGTGCCAGCACGGGACAGGGCTCCTACGAGCAGTACTTC. Based on the CDR3 plus reference TRBV19 and TRBJ2-7, the full variable domain is DGGITQSPKYLFRKEGQNVTLSCEQNLNHDAMYWYRQDPGQGLRLIYYSQIVNDFQKGDIAEGYSVSREKKESFPLTVTSAQKNPTAFYLCASTGQGSYEQYFGPGTRLTVT.